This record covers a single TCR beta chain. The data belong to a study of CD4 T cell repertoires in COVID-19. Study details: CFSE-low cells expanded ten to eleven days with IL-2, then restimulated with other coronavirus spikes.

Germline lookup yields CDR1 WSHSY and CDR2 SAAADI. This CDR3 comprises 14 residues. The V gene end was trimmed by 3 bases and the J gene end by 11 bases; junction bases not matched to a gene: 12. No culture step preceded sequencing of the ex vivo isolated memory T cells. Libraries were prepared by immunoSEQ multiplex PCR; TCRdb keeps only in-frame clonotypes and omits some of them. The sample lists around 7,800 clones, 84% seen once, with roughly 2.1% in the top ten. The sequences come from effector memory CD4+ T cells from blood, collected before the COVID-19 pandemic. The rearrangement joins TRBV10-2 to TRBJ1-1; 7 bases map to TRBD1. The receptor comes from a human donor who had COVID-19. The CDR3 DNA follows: TGCGCCAGCAGTGAAAATTCAAACAGGGGTCGGGCTTTCTTT. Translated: CASSENSNRGRAFF.